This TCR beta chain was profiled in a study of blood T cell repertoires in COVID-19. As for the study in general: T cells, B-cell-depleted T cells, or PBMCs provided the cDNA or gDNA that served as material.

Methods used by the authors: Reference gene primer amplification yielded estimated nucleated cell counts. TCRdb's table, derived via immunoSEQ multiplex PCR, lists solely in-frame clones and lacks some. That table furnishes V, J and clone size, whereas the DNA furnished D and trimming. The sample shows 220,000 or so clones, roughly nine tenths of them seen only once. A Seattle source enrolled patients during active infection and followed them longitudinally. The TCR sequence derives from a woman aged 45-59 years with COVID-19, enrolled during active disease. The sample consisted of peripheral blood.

CDR3 sequence (DNA): TGTGCCAGTAGTATGGGGACAAACTATGGCTACACCTTC. This codes for CASSMGTNYGYTF. The V gene is TRBV19, the J gene TRBJ1-2; D is possibly TRBD1 (6 bases). CDR3 length equals 13 residues. V gave up 3 bases and J gave up 2 bases, with 7 bases separating them. Germline V lookup: CDR1 LNHDA, CDR2 SQIVND (reference sequence).